The next 32 T cell receptor beta chains were all read from a single sample in a study of blood T cell repertoires in COVID-19. Here immunoSEQ multiplex PCR was the method, and the copy in TCRdb shows in-frame clones only, minus some. The sample has about 74,000 clones, about 91% seen once. Sequenced input: peripheral blood. The origin of the receptors is a woman of 80 years or more with acute or convalescent COVID-19.

The chain uses TRBV5-1 and TRBJ2-5; 7 positions agree with TRBD1. V was pared by 3 bases and J by 4 bases, with 6 bases of the junction left unmatched. There are 14 residues in the CDR3. The germline CDR1 and CDR2 sequences are SGHRS and YFSETQ. Here the CDR3 reads CASSSQGGGETQYF. The DNA for the CDR3 is TGCGCCAGCAGCTCCCAAGGGGGCGGAGAGACCCAGTACTTC.

The table lists this clone with a count of one. This CDR3 reads CASSSAIAGGPPGELFF. The CDR3 DNA sequence: TGTGCCAGCAGCTCAGCCATAGCGGGAGGGCCTCCCGGGGAGCTGTTTTTT. The chain is built from TRBV11-3 and TRBJ2-2; TRBD2 agrees at 11 bases. Per the germline V gene, CDR1 is SGHNT and CDR2 is YENEEA. This CDR3 has 17 amino acids. V was clipped by 4 bases and J by 6 bases; unmatched bases: 10. Full variable domain (missing parts from reference TRBV11-3 and TRBJ2-2): EAGVVQSPRYKIIEKKQPVAFWCNPISGHNTLYWYLQNLGQGPELLIRYENEEAVDDSQLPKDRFSAERLKGVDSTLKIQPAELGDSAVYLCASSSAIAGGPPGELFFGEGSRLTVL.

CDR3 residues: CASSLGSGNYNEQFF. The CDR3 DNA reads TGTGCCAGCAGCTTAGGTAGCGGGAACTACAATGAGCAGTTCTTC. The gene calls are TRBV7-9 and TRBJ2-1; 8 nucleotides match TRBD2. The V gene end was trimmed by 1 base and the J gene end by 3 bases; junction bases not matched to a gene: 2. The germline gives CDR1 SEHNR, CDR2 FQNEAQ (reference sequence). There are 15 residues in the CDR3.

The V call is TRBV7-9, the J call TRBJ1-4; D is ambiguous. Germline V gives CDR1 SEHNR, CDR2 FQNEAQ (reference sequence). This CDR3 is 15 amino acids long. The V gene lost 2 bases and the J gene lost 5 bases, with 12 bases spanning the gap. DNA of the CDR3: TGTGCCAGCAGCTTATCGACGGGATTAAATGAAAAACTGTTTTTT. Protein sequence: CASSLSTGLNEKLFF.

V gene TRBV5-1 combines with J gene TRBJ2-2; possibly TRBD2 for D (6 bases). Trimming took off 4 bases at V and 5 bases at J, with 15 bases between the two ends. The CDR3 has 15 amino acids. Germline V lookup: CDR1 SGHRS, CDR2 YFSETQ. In DNA, the CDR3 is TGCGCCAGCAGCCCGGGGAGGCCCGGAACCGGGGAGCTGTTTTTT. The encoded protein is CASSPGRPGTGELFF.

This clone was counted a single time. This chain connects TRBV7-2 to TRBJ1-2; no firm D call. CDR3 length: 14 amino acids. The germline V gene has CDR1 SGHTA and CDR2 FQGNSA. The ends were cut back, 1 base at V and 4 bases at J, with 10 bases in the middle. CDR3 loop: CASSLGQQSYGYTF. The CDR3 coding sequence is TGTGCCAGCAGCTTAGGACAACAGTCCTATGGCTACACCTTC.

The chain has TRBV5-6 and TRBJ2-3, with D tentatively TRBD2 (6 bases). Looked up from germline, CDR1 is SGHDT and CDR2 is YYEEEE. The CDR3 runs to 15 residues. V lost 3 bases, J lost 2 bases, and 13 bases lay in between. Here the CDR3 DNA reads TGTGCCAGCAGCTCCGGGACTCCCCTCACAGATACGCAGTATTTT. Translating it yields CASSSGTPLTDTQYF.

The chain has TRBV5-4 and TRBJ2-3, with 9 bases fitting TRBD2. The CDR3 spans 16 residues. Per germline, CDR1 SGHNT and CDR2 YYREEE (reference sequence). J gave up 5 bases and V 4 bases, and 11 bases lay outside the gene matches. The CDR3 region is CASSASGLAGRDTQYF. The CDR3 DNA reads as TGTGCCAGCAGCGCTTCGGGGCTAGCGGGACGAGATACGCAGTATTTT.

The J gene is TRBJ2-7, the V gene TRBV18; D uncertain. V shed 2 bases and J shed 7 bases, with 9 bases lying between them. The germline V gene has CDR1 KGHSH and CDR2 LQKENI. CDR3 size: 12 residues. CDR3: CASSPSRREQYF. The CDR3 DNA sequence: TGTGCCAGCTCACCATCTAGAAGAGAGCAGTACTTC.

This clone was detected only once. The chain has TRBV3-1 (or the pseudogene TRBV3-2) and TRBJ2-1; 8 bases line up with TRBD2. Germline assignment: CDR1 LGHDT and CDR2 YNNKEL (reference sequence). The J segment lost 7 bases and the V segment lost 0 bases, leaving 14 bases of the junction unmatched. The length of the CDR3 is 18 residues. The CDR3 reads CASSQDSKLAGGVNEQFF. In DNA form, the CDR3 reads TGTGCCAGCAGCCAAGATTCAAAGCTAGCGGGCGGTGTAAATGAGCAGTTCTTC.

This chain joins TRBV5-6 and TRBJ2-1, with 11 bases matching TRBD2. The V gene end was trimmed by 4 bases and the J gene end by 2 bases; junction bases not matched to a gene: 5. This CDR3 has 16 amino acids. CDR1 SGHDT and CDR2 YYEEEE come from the germline V gene. The CDR3: CASSPRLAGTYNEQFF. DNA for the CDR3: TGTGCCAGCAGCCCAAGACTAGCGGGGACCTACAATGAGCAGTTCTTC.

The gene calls are TRBV5-6 and TRBJ1-2; D may be TRBD1 (6 bases). Germline V gene data show CDR1 as SGHDT and CDR2 as YYEEEE. Trimming left V 1 base short and J 6 bases short, with 19 bases between. The CDR3 is 16 amino acids. CDR3 amino acids: CASSLNPVEQGDGYTF. DNA of the CDR3: TGTGCCAGCAGCTTGAATCCGGTTGAACAGGGAGATGGCTACACCTTC.

The rearrangement links TRBV5-6 to TRBJ1-3; 9 bases fit TRBD1. Germline V CDR1 and CDR2: SGHDT, YYEEEE. Trimming at V came to 2 bases and at J to 0 bases, leaving 12 bases not matched to a gene. The CDR3 covers 19 residues. CDR3 in amino acids: CASSLTRDRVIFSGNTIYF. CDR3 DNA: TGTGCCAGCAGCTTAACCCGGGACAGGGTAATTTTCTCTGGAAACACCATATATTTT.

The chain joins TRBV3-1 (or the pseudogene TRBV3-2) to TRBJ2-1; 8 bases agree with TRBD2. Per the germline V gene, CDR1 is LGHDT and CDR2 is YNNKEL (reference sequence). V lost 0 bases to trimming and J lost 0 bases; unmatched junction nucleotides: 16. The CDR3 contains 21 residues. CDR3 sequence: CASSQDPRGSGESSSYNEQFF. For the CDR3, the DNA is TGTGCCAGCAGCCAAGATCCCCGGGGTAGCGGGGAAAGTAGCTCCTACAATGAGCAGTTCTTC.

The CDR3: CASSLGQGGDEAFF. CDR3 in DNA: TGTGCCAGCAGCTTAGGACAGGGCGGCGATGAAGCTTTCTTT. The chain joins TRBV7-9 to TRBJ1-1, with 7 bases matching TRBD1. The CDR3 runs 14 residues. Trimming cost V 1 base and J 7 bases; bases outside gene matches: 6. Germline CDR1 SEHNR, CDR2 FQNEAQ (reference sequence). Full variable domain (rest looked up from reference TRBV7-9 and TRBJ1-1): DTGVSQNPRHKITKRGQNVTFRCDPISEHNRLYWYRQTLGQGPEFLTYFQNEAQLEKSRLLSDRFSAERPKGSFSTLEIQRTEQGDSAMYLCASSLGQGGDEAFFGQGTRLTVV.

V usage is TRBV7-9 and J usage is TRBJ2-1; 8 nucleotides line up with TRBD2. Germline trimming cut 7 bases from V and 2 bases from J; bases unmatched to any gene: 7. The CDR3 is 15 amino acids. Germline loops: CDR1 SEHNR, CDR2 FQNEAQ (reference sequence). The CDR3 loop is CASKQVLAAYNEQFF. In nucleotides, the CDR3 is TGTGCCAGCAAGCAAGTACTAGCGGCCTACAATGAGCAGTTCTTC.

This CDR3 is CASTAGGSRAYEQYF. CDR3 nucleotide sequence: TGTGCCAGCACCGCCGGGGGTAGTAGGGCCTACGAGCAGTACTTC. This sequence joins TRBV2 and TRBJ2-7; D is possibly TRBD2 (6 bases). The CDR3 loop spans 15 amino acids. Trimming cost V 7 bases and J 2 bases, with 18 bases left between them. The V gene's germline CDR1 is SNHLY and CDR2 FYNNEI.

This chain links TRBV5-4 with TRBJ2-5; perhaps TRBD1 as D (6 bases). Germline CDR1 reads SGHNT; CDR2 reads YYREEE (reference sequence). The CDR3 has 15 amino acids. Trimming pared 0 bases from V and 5 bases from J, leaving 14 bases between. The CDR3 protein is CASSLEGPRGETQYF. The CDR3 nucleotides read TGTGCCAGCAGCTTGGAGGGGCCTAGGGGGGAGACCCAGTACTTC.

V is TRBV19 and J is TRBJ2-7, with D tentatively TRBD1 (5 bases). The CDR3 length is 13 residues. V was trimmed by 5 bases and J by 6 bases, leaving 14 bases between them. The germline CDR1 and CDR2 sequences are LNHDA and SQIVND (reference sequence). CDR3 sequence: CASSPDRAPEQYF. The CDR3 DNA reads TGTGCCAGTAGTCCCGACAGAGCTCCCGAGCAGTACTTC.

The V gene is TRBV19, the J gene TRBJ2-1; 13 nucleotides align to TRBD2. This CDR3 comprises 21 residues. Looked up from germline, CDR1 is LNHDA and CDR2 is SQIVND (reference sequence). J gave up 0 bases and V 5 bases, and 16 bases lay outside the gene matches. The CDR3 reads CASSHSTSGRLSPFSYNEQFF. The CDR3 DNA is TGTGCCAGTAGTCATTCGACTAGCGGGAGGCTATCCCCTTTCTCCTACAATGAGCAGTTCTTC.

This clone was seen only a few times. The V and J genes are TRBV24-1 and TRBJ2-3, with D maybe TRBD1 (6 bases). The CDR3 extends over 14 amino acids. Germline V gene sequence: CDR1 KGHDR, CDR2 SFDVKD. V was pared by 4 bases and J by 2 bases, with 9 bases between. The CDR3 here is CATSDYRDTDTQYF. CDR3 bases: TGTGCCACCAGTGACTACAGGGACACAGATACGCAGTATTTT.

The chain couples TRBV4-3 to TRBJ2-5; a possible D gene is TRBD1 (6 bases). The CDR3 loop spans 12 amino acids. The germline V gene encodes CDR1 LGHNA and CDR2 YSLEER. Trimming cost V 2 bases and J 5 bases, with 6 bases left between them. This chain's CDR3 is CASSQTGETQYF. As DNA, the CDR3 is TGCGCCAGCAGCCAAACAGGGGAGACCCAGTACTTC.

J is TRBJ1-3 and V is TRBV6-1; TRBD1 agrees at 9 bases. Germline CDR1 and CDR2: MNHNS and SASEGT. V shed 1 base and J 10 bases; nucleotides not matched to a gene: 8. This CDR3 spans 15 amino acids. The CDR3 protein is CASSEDVGQGTTIYF. CDR3 DNA sequence: TGTGCCAGCAGTGAAGATGTGGGACAGGGTACGACCATATATTTT.

The gene calls are TRBV4-1 and TRBJ2-2; 8 nucleotides match TRBD2. V shed 4 bases and J 4 bases; nucleotides not matched to a gene: 11. The germline CDR1 and CDR2 sequences are MGHRA and YSYEKL. The CDR3 runs 17 residues. CDR3 residues: CASSRQGSGSGTGELFF. In nucleotides, the CDR3 is TGCGCCAGCAGCCGGCAGGGGAGCGGGAGTGGCACCGGGGAGCTGTTTTTT.

The chain uses TRBV3-1 (or the pseudogene TRBV3-2) and TRBJ2-3, with 10 bases that match TRBD2. The germline CDR1 and CDR2 sequences are LGHDT and YNNKEL (reference sequence). The CDR3 runs 14 residues. V shed 4 bases and J 7 bases; nucleotides not matched to a gene: 5. Here the CDR3 reads CASSPGTSVNTQYF. The CDR3, as DNA: TGTGCCAGCAGCCCAGGGACTAGCGTGAATACGCAGTATTTT.

This rearrangement joins TRBV6-5 to TRBJ1-5; tentative D call: TRBD1 (6 bases). The CDR3 sequence is 14 residues long. The V gene lost 7 bases and the J gene lost 9 bases, with 19 bases spanning the gap. Germline CDR1 and CDR2: MNHEY and SVGAGI. CDR3: CASIIDRSKGPQHF. CDR3 bases: TGTGCCAGCATCATTGACAGGTCAAAGGGGCCCCAGCATTTT.

The chain carries TRBV30 and TRBJ2-3; TRBD2 aligns across 10 bases. Germline V gives CDR1 GTSNPN, CDR2 SVGIG (reference sequence). There are 16 residues in the CDR3. The ends lost 2 bases at V and 8 bases at J; junction bases unmatched: 13. The CDR3 spells CAWSYLLGASGSTQYF. CDR3 in DNA: TGTGCCTGGAGTTATCTCCTGGGGGCTAGCGGGAGTACGCAGTATTTT. Filled out from reference TRBV30 and TRBJ2-3, the complete variable domain reads SQTIHQWPATLVQPVGSPLSLECTVEGTSNPNLYWYRQAAGRGLQLLFYSVGIGQISSEVPQNLSASRPQDRQFILSSKKLLLSDSGFYLCAWSYLLGASGSTQYFGPGTRLTVL.

The chain employs TRBV7-2 and TRBJ2-3, with TRBD1 matching over 10 bases. Germline V gene data show CDR1 as SGHTA and CDR2 as FQGNSA. With 5 bases clipped from V and 1 base from J, the junction kept 3 bases outside the gene matches. This CDR3 region has 15 residues. The CDR3 loop is CASSPGTGGTDTQYF. Written as DNA, the CDR3 is TGTGCCAGCAGCCCCGGGACAGGGGGCACAGATACGCAGTATTTT.

V is TRBV5-1 and J is TRBJ2-1; 8 bases match TRBD2. The V and J ends lost 0 bases and 1 base, in that order; junction bases with no gene match: 3. Looked up from germline, CDR1 is SGHRS and CDR2 is YFSETQ. This CDR3 has 16 residues. The CDR3 loop is CASSLGERGSYNEQFF. The CDR3, as DNA: TGCGCCAGCAGCTTGGGTGAGCGGGGGTCCTACAATGAGCAGTTCTTC.

V is TRBV15 and J is TRBJ2-1; 7 bases map to TRBD1. The CDR3 extends over 12 amino acids. CDR1 LNHNV and CDR2 YYDKDF come from the germline V gene (reference sequence). With 5 bases clipped from V and 10 bases from J, the junction kept 5 bases outside the gene matches. The CDR3 loop reads CATSPRQGEQFF. In nucleotides, the CDR3 is TGTGCCACCAGCCCCCGACAGGGAGAGCAGTTCTTC.

J is TRBJ2-4 and V is TRBV4-1; possibly TRBD1 for D (5 bases). CDR1 and CDR2 from the germline V gene are MGHRA and YSYEKL. The V end was cut by 1 base, the J end by 0 bases, with 10 bases between. The CDR3 sequence is 16 residues long. This chain's CDR3 is CASSQVQAIAKNIQYF. CDR3 coding DNA: TGCGCCAGCAGCCAAGTACAGGCTATAGCCAAAAACATTCAGTACTTC.

This chain links TRBV5-1 with TRBJ1-2, with a tentative D call TRBD1 (5 bases). The CDR3 extends over 15 amino acids. CDR1 is SGHRS, CDR2 YFSETQ, per germline. The V and J ends lost 0 bases and 5 bases respectively, with 14 bases between them. CDR3 sequence: CASSLEGLAGYGYTF. The CDR3, as DNA: TGCGCCAGCAGCTTGGAAGGGCTCGCAGGGTATGGCTACACCTTC.